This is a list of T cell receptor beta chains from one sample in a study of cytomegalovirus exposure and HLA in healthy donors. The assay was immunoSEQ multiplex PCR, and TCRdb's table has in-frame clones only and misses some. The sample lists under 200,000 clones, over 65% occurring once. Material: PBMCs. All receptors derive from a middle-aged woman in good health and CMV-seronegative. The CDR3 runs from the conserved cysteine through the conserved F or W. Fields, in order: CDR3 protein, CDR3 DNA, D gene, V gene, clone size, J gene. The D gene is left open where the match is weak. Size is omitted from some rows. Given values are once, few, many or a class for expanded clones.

cdr3_aa: CASSRLRTGENSPLHF
cdr3_nt: TGTGCCAGCAGCCGCTTGAGGACAGGGGAAAATTCACCCCTCCACTTT
d_call: TRBD1
v_call: TRBV2
clone_size: NA
j_call: TRBJ1-6

cdr3_aa: CASRKEGSGGEQFF
cdr3_nt: TGTGCCAGCAGGAAAGAGGGCTCCGGGGGTGAGCAGTTCTTC
d_call: NA
v_call: TRBV2
clone_size: NA
j_call: TRBJ2-1

cdr3_aa: CTSTSPNVSGGGGYTF
cdr3_nt: TGTACCAGCACCTCCCCCAACGTATCGGGGGGAGGAGGCTACACCTTC
d_call: NA
v_call: TRBV28
clone_size: NA
j_call: TRBJ1-2

cdr3_aa: CASSDSLAGYNEQFF
cdr3_nt: TGTGCCAGCAGTGACTCACTAGCGGGCTACAATGAGCAGTTCTTC
d_call: TRBD2
v_call: TRBV6-4
clone_size: NA
j_call: TRBJ2-1

cdr3_aa: CASSYGPNYGYTF
cdr3_nt: TGTGCCAGCAGTTATGGCCCCAACTATGGCTACACCTTC
d_call: NA
v_call: TRBV6-5
clone_size: NA
j_call: TRBJ1-2

cdr3_aa: CASSSGGSGETQYF
cdr3_nt: TGTGCCAGCAGTTCGGGGGGGTCCGGGGAGACCCAGTACTTC
d_call: TRBD2
v_call: TRBV6-5
clone_size: NA
j_call: TRBJ2-5

cdr3_aa: CASSSPQGLAGGKTQYF
cdr3_nt: TGTGCCAGCAGTTCACCCCAAGGACTAGCGGGGGGGAAGACCCAGTACTTC
d_call: TRBD2
v_call: TRBV28
clone_size: once
j_call: TRBJ2-5

cdr3_aa: CASSRLTPDTQYF
cdr3_nt: TGTGCCAGCAGCCGCTTGACTCCAGATACGCAGTATTTT
d_call: NA
v_call: TRBV5-6
clone_size: NA
j_call: TRBJ2-3

cdr3_aa: CASSLSSNTDTQYF
cdr3_nt: TGCGCCAGCAGCTTGTCTAGCAACACAGATACGCAGTATTTT
d_call: NA
v_call: TRBV5-1
clone_size: NA
j_call: TRBJ2-3

cdr3_aa: CASSDRGGGNQPQHF
cdr3_nt: TGCGCCAGCAGCGACAGGGGGGGAGGCAATCAGCCCCAGCATTTT
d_call: TRBD1
v_call: TRBV4-1
clone_size: NA
j_call: TRBJ1-5

cdr3_aa: CASSGSNRDYGYTF
cdr3_nt: TGTGCCAGCAGCGGCTCCAACCGGGACTATGGCTACACCTTC
d_call: NA
v_call: TRBV5-6
clone_size: few
j_call: TRBJ1-2

cdr3_aa: CAGSKAGTDSGQYF
cdr3_nt: TGTGCCGGCAGTAAAGCCGGGACAGATTCGGGGCAGTACTTC
d_call: TRBD1
v_call: TRBV2
clone_size: NA
j_call: TRBJ2-7

cdr3_aa: CASSQDAGRRGNYGYTF
cdr3_nt: TGCGCCAGCAGCCAAGACGCCGGGAGGAGGGGCAACTATGGCTACACCTTC
d_call: NA
v_call: TRBV4-1
clone_size: NA
j_call: TRBJ1-2

cdr3_aa: CASSAYSGGGLNEQFF
cdr3_nt: TGTGCCAGCAGCGCCTACAGCGGGGGGGGACTTAATGAGCAGTTCTTC
d_call: TRBD2
v_call: TRBV7-3
clone_size: NA
j_call: TRBJ2-1

cdr3_aa: CASSRLGNTEAFF
cdr3_nt: TGTGCCAGCAGCCGACTGGGGAACACTGAAGCTTTCTTT
d_call: NA
v_call: TRBV11-3
clone_size: few
j_call: TRBJ1-1

cdr3_aa: CASSLEVRGQGSRTEAFF
cdr3_nt: TGTGCCAGCAGCTTAGAGGTCAGGGGACAGGGGTCGAGGACTGAAGCTTTCTTT
d_call: TRBD1
v_call: TRBV7-2
clone_size: NA
j_call: TRBJ1-1

cdr3_aa: CASRPVRDRGSNEKLFF
cdr3_nt: TGTGCCAGCAGGCCGGTACGCGACAGGGGCAGTAATGAAAAACTGTTTTTT
d_call: TRBD1
v_call: TRBV27
clone_size: NA
j_call: TRBJ1-4

cdr3_aa: CASSIPGTSEKLFF
cdr3_nt: TGTGCCAGCAGCATACCGGGAACTTCTGAAAAACTGTTTTTT
d_call: NA
v_call: TRBV7-9
clone_size: NA
j_call: TRBJ1-4

cdr3_aa: CASRGQGAKGYTF
cdr3_nt: TGTGCCAGCAGGGGACAGGGGGCAAAGGGCTACACCTTC
d_call: TRBD1
v_call: TRBV7-9
clone_size: NA
j_call: TRBJ1-2

cdr3_aa: CASSVTRGTEAFF
cdr3_nt: TGTGCCAGCAGCGTAACCCGCGGCACTGAAGCTTTCTTT
d_call: NA
v_call: TRBV9
clone_size: NA
j_call: TRBJ1-1

cdr3_aa: CASSPAGGGGTDTQYF
cdr3_nt: TGTGCCAGCAGCCCCGCGGGTGGCGGGGGCACAGATACGCAGTATTTT
d_call: NA
v_call: TRBV9
clone_size: NA
j_call: TRBJ2-3

cdr3_aa: CASSDEQGDTDTQYF
cdr3_nt: TGTGCCAGCAGTGACGAACAGGGGGACACAGATACGCAGTATTTT
d_call: TRBD1
v_call: TRBV6-4
clone_size: NA
j_call: TRBJ2-3

cdr3_aa: CASSSRQGAEEKLFF
cdr3_nt: TGTGCCAGCAGCTCAAGACAGGGGGCAGAGGAAAAACTGTTTTTT
d_call: TRBD1
v_call: TRBV7-9
clone_size: NA
j_call: TRBJ1-4

cdr3_aa: CASSRRTGNEKLFF
cdr3_nt: TGTGCCAGCAGCCGACGGACAGGGAATGAAAAACTGTTTTTT
d_call: TRBD1
v_call: TRBV6-6
clone_size: NA
j_call: TRBJ1-4

cdr3_aa: CASSQGIATNQPQHF
cdr3_nt: TGTGCCAGCAGCCAAGGAATTGCTACCAATCAGCCCCAGCATTTT
d_call: NA
v_call: TRBV4-2
clone_size: once
j_call: TRBJ1-5

cdr3_aa: CASSEALLAGNFYEQYF
cdr3_nt: TGTGCCAGCAGTGAAGCGCTTCTGGCAGGGAATTTCTACGAGCAGTACTTC
d_call: NA
v_call: TRBV2
clone_size: NA
j_call: TRBJ2-7

cdr3_aa: CASREGLAGSTGELFF
cdr3_nt: TGCGCCAGCAGAGAGGGACTAGCGGGTAGCACCGGGGAGCTGTTTTTT
d_call: TRBD2
v_call: TRBV5-1
clone_size: NA
j_call: TRBJ2-2

cdr3_aa: CASSSRAPYGYTF
cdr3_nt: TGTGCCAGCAGCTCCAGGGCTCCGTATGGCTACACCTTC
d_call: NA
v_call: TRBV7-2
clone_size: few
j_call: TRBJ1-2

cdr3_aa: CASSASSRGSSYNEQFF
cdr3_nt: TGTGCCAGCAGTGCCTCAAGTCGGGGGAGCTCCTACAATGAGCAGTTCTTC
d_call: NA
v_call: TRBV2
clone_size: NA
j_call: TRBJ2-1

cdr3_aa: CASSPRRQGAGYGYTF
cdr3_nt: TGTGCCAGCAGTCCCCGTCGACAGGGGGCGGGCTATGGCTACACCTTC
d_call: TRBD1
v_call: TRBV27
clone_size: NA
j_call: TRBJ1-2

cdr3_aa: CASSPAAGGTEAFF
cdr3_nt: TGCGCCAGCAGCCCGGCGGCAGGGGGGACTGAAGCTTTCTTT
d_call: TRBD1
v_call: TRBV5-1
clone_size: NA
j_call: TRBJ1-1

cdr3_aa: CASSSGGGEETQYF
cdr3_nt: TGCGCCAGCAGCTCGGGGGGGGGAGAAGAGACCCAGTACTTC
d_call: TRBD2
v_call: TRBV5-1
clone_size: NA
j_call: TRBJ2-5

cdr3_aa: CASSPQGMDTGELFF
cdr3_nt: TGTGCCAGCAGCCCACAGGGGATGGACACCGGGGAGCTGTTTTTT
d_call: TRBD1
v_call: TRBV6-5
clone_size: NA
j_call: TRBJ2-2

cdr3_aa: CASSGSAGGQGTQYF
cdr3_nt: TGTGCCAGCAGCGGCTCAGCGGGGGGCCAAGGTACGCAGTATTTT
d_call: TRBD2
v_call: TRBV9
clone_size: NA
j_call: TRBJ2-3

cdr3_aa: CASSVAGLLTDTQYF
cdr3_nt: TGTGCCAGCAGCGTAGCAGGGCTTCTCACAGATACGCAGTATTTT
d_call: NA
v_call: TRBV9
clone_size: NA
j_call: TRBJ2-3

cdr3_aa: CASRTGQSYNEQFF
cdr3_nt: TGCGCCAGCAGAACCGGACAGAGCTACAATGAGCAGTTCTTC
d_call: NA
v_call: TRBV10-2
clone_size: NA
j_call: TRBJ2-1

cdr3_aa: CASSEALEGALSYEQYF
cdr3_nt: TGTGCCAGCAGTGAAGCGCTCGAGGGGGCCCTAAGCTACGAGCAGTACTTC
d_call: TRBD1
v_call: TRBV6-1
clone_size: once
j_call: TRBJ2-7

cdr3_aa: CASSGAGGRDNYGYTF
cdr3_nt: TGTGCCAGCAGTGGGGCAGGGGGCAGAGATAACTATGGCTACACCTTC
d_call: TRBD1
v_call: TRBV6-1
clone_size: NA
j_call: TRBJ1-2

cdr3_aa: CASSRGLAGGGTGELFF
cdr3_nt: TGTGCCAGCAGCCGAGGACTAGCGGGGGGGGGCACCGGGGAGCTGTTTTTT
d_call: TRBD2
v_call: TRBV7-2
clone_size: NA
j_call: TRBJ2-2

cdr3_aa: CASSMFRSGYTF
cdr3_nt: TGTGCCAGTAGTATGTTCCGGAGTGGCTACACCTTC
d_call: NA
v_call: TRBV19
clone_size: NA
j_call: TRBJ1-2

cdr3_aa: CASSATTGRYTEAFF
cdr3_nt: TGTGCCAGCAGTGCGACAACAGGTCGGTACACTGAAGCTTTCTTT
d_call: NA
v_call: TRBV2
clone_size: NA
j_call: TRBJ1-1